Presented here are 23 T cell receptor beta chains from one specimen sequenced in a study of shared clonotypes between healthy human individuals (TCRdb year 2020). Libraries were prepared through the immunoSEQ multiplex PCR assay. The immuneACCESS repertoire file appears here via TCRdb, limited to in-frame rearrangements. These files lack a portion of the clones; in checked studies, under half of the deficit traces to unresolved V genes, and the cause of the others is not known. This sample gives over 1.4 million clones in total; about 96% of them show up just once. The ten largest clones take up approximately 1.2% of the sample. The sample taken for sequencing was naive CD4+ T cells sorted from blood. The cell subset or site label of this sample denotes: CD45RA+ positively selected. These receptors were obtained from a man younger than 40 in good health.

The chain joins TRBV18 to TRBJ2-7; TRBD1 is a possible D gene (5 bases). The V end was cut by 2 bases, the J end by 4 bases, with 15 bases between. Germline V CDR1 and CDR2: KGHSH, LQKENI. This CDR3 is 15 amino acids long. This CDR3 reads CASSPTRQGLYEQYF. The DNA for the CDR3 is TGTGCCAGCTCACCAACCCGGCAGGGTTTATACGAGCAGTACTTC.

V is TRBV12-2 and J is TRBJ2-7; no DNA check was done on the table's D call, TRBD1. TRBV12-2 is designated a pseudogene. The CDR3 spans 15 residues. The CDR3 sequence is CASRLEEGHSGEQYF. In DNA form, the CDR3 reads TGTGCAAGTCGCTTAGAGGAAGGACATTCTGGCGAGCAGTACTTC.

The chain links TRBV6-6 to TRBJ2-7; TRBD1 matches at 8 bases. The V and J ends lost 5 bases and 1 base, in that order; junction bases with no gene match: 7. The length of the CDR3 is 15 residues. Per the germline V gene, CDR1 is MNHNY and CDR2 is SVGAGI (reference sequence). The CDR3 DNA follows: TGTGCCAGCAGTACGACAGGGGAAGTGTCCTACGAGCAGTACTTC. Its translation: CASSTTGEVSYEQYF.

The rearrangement joins TRBV4-1 to TRBJ1-1; D might be TRBD1 (5 bases). Trimming stripped 0 bases from V and 0 bases from J, with 11 bases between. The CDR3 has 16 amino acids. Looked up from germline, CDR1 is MGHRA and CDR2 is YSYEKL. CDR3: CASSQDPMGVNTEAFF. The CDR3 nucleotides read TGCGCCAGCAGCCAAGATCCAATGGGGGTGAACACTGAAGCTTTCTTT.

The chain employs TRBV18 and TRBJ2-2; D is possibly TRBD2 (5 bases). Trimming stripped 8 bases from V and 0 bases from J, with 13 bases between. Germline CDR1 is KGHSH and CDR2 is LQKENI. The CDR3 length is 15 residues. The CDR3 region has the DNA TGTGCCAGCGCATACTCAGCGGCGAACACCGGGGAGCTGTTTTTT. Translated, it gives CASAYSAANTGELFF.

The V call is TRBV7-9, the J call TRBJ2-3; unclear D gene. The ends were cut back, 5 bases at V and 4 bases at J, with 7 bases in the middle. CDR1 and CDR2 (germline): SEHNR, FQNEAQ (reference sequence). This CDR3 spans 12 amino acids. CDR3 loop: CASSTVSDTQYF. The CDR3 DNA follows: TGTGCCAGCAGCACGGTCTCAGATACGCAGTATTTT.

The chain employs TRBV4-3 and TRBJ2-7; possibly TRBD1 or TRBD2 for D (6 bases each). CDR1 and CDR2 from the germline V gene are LGHNA and YSLEER. The CDR3 covers 19 residues. Trimming took 1 base from V and 3 from J, leaving 25 bases between them. DNA for the CDR3: TGCGCCAGCAGCCAAGGGTTCAAGGGGGGAAGCCGTTTTGGCTACGAGCAGTACTTC. Its protein is CASSQGFKGGSRFGYEQYF.

The chain is built from TRBV13 and TRBJ2-7, with D tentatively TRBD1 or TRBD2 (6 bases each). The CDR3 sequence is 17 residues long. V lost 2 bases and J 0 bases, leaving 17 bases between the germline ends. The germline CDR1 and CDR2 sequences are PRHDT and FYEKMQ (reference sequence). The CDR3 nucleotides read TGTGCCAGCAGCTTAATAGGGGGGCTGCGGGTCTCCTACGAGCAGTACTTC. Its translation is CASSLIGGLRVSYEQYF.

The chain couples TRBV27 to TRBJ2-7, with D tentatively TRBD2 (6 bases). Trimming stripped 6 bases from V and 3 bases from J, with 21 bases between. CDR1 and CDR2 from the germline V gene are MNHEY and SMNVEV (reference sequence). This CDR3 region has 16 residues. In nucleotides, the CDR3 is TGTGCCAGCAGCCGGCGGGACTTTTTAGGGGACTACGAGCAGTACTTC. As protein: CASSRRDFLGDYEQYF.

The chain combines TRBV30 with TRBJ2-5; the D gene is possibly TRBD2 (6 bases). CDR3 size: 15 residues. CDR1 and CDR2 from the germline V gene are GTSNPN and SVGIG (reference sequence). The V gene lost 2 bases and the J gene lost 4 bases, with 17 bases spanning the gap. The DNA for the CDR3 is TGTGCCTGGAGTTATAGTGGCGGGACCCTAGAGACCCAGTACTTC. This codes for CAWSYSGGTLETQYF. Full variable domain (missing parts from reference TRBV30 and TRBJ2-5): SQTIHQWPATLVQPVGSPLSLECTVEGTSNPNLYWYRQAAGRGLQLLFYSVGIGQISSEVPQNLSASRPQDRQFILSSKKLLLSDSGFYLCAWSYSGGTLETQYFGPGTRLLVL.

The chain uses TRBV5-1 and TRBJ1-5; D may be TRBD1 (6 bases). V was pared by 0 bases and J by 7 bases, with 8 bases between. This CDR3 contains 13 residues. The V gene's germline CDR1 is SGHRS and CDR2 YFSETQ. CDR3 region: CASSLDREQPQHF. The CDR3 region has the DNA TGCGCCAGCAGCTTGGACAGGGAACAGCCCCAGCATTTT.

This chain links TRBV19 with TRBJ1-5, with D tentatively TRBD1 (6 bases). V was shortened by 3 bases and J by 2 bases, with 20 bases between the two germline ends. The germline CDR1 and CDR2 sequences are LNHDA and SQIVND (reference sequence). CDR3 size: 18 residues. Here the CDR3 DNA reads TGTGCCAGTAGTATGAGTGACAGGATCACCTATGGCAATCAGCCCCAGCATTTT. As protein: CASSMSDRITYGNQPQHF. Drawing the rest from reference TRBV19 and TRBJ1-5, the complete variable domain is DGGITQSPKYLFRKEGQNVTLSCEQNLNHDAMYWYRQDPGQGLRLIYYSQIVNDFQKGDIAEGYSVSREKKESFPLTVTSAQKNPTAFYLCASSMSDRITYGNQPQHFGDGTRLSIL.

As for this clone: Different DNA sequences within this sample yield the same CDR3. This rearrangement joins TRBV6-5 to TRBJ2-7; TRBD1 matches at 7 bases. The ends lost 5 bases at V and 3 bases at J; junction bases unmatched: 4. CDR3 size: 13 residues. CDR1 is MNHEY and CDR2 is SVGAGI in the germline V gene. The CDR3 loop is CASSIRQGYEQYF. The CDR3 DNA reads TGTGCCAGCAGTATACGACAGGGCTACGAGCAGTACTTC.

J is TRBJ2-3 and V is TRBV5-5; tentative D call: TRBD2 (6 bases). The CDR3 loop spans 15 amino acids. The V end lost 6 bases, the J end lost 0 bases, and 14 bases lay between the germline ends. CDR1 SGHKS and CDR2 YYEKEE come from the germline V gene (reference sequence). Here the CDR3 reads CASTLLGTSTDTQYF. CDR3 sequence (DNA): TGTGCCAGCACTTTGCTAGGGACTAGCACAGATACGCAGTATTTT.

A note on this clone: Other DNA sequences in this sample translate to the same CDR3. The V and J genes are TRBV25-1 and TRBJ1-1; unclear D gene. Germline CDR1 MGHDK, CDR2 SYGVNS. This CDR3 comprises 13 residues. V dropped 0 bases and J dropped 3 bases, with 5 bases sitting between them. The CDR3 reads CASSEYGDTEAFF. CDR3 bases: TGTGCCAGCAGTGAATACGGCGACACTGAAGCTTTCTTT.

This chain joins TRBV19 and TRBJ1-5; TRBD1 might be the D (5 bases). This CDR3 has 17 residues. Germline CDR1 reads LNHDA; CDR2 reads SQIVND (reference sequence). Deletions cut 1 base from V and 7 bases from J, with 20 bases between. CDR3 region: CASSIGRDRAARQPQHF. The CDR3, as DNA: TGTGCCAGTAGTATAGGTCGGGACCGAGCAGCGAGGCAGCCCCAGCATTTT.

The chain joins TRBV4-3 to TRBJ2-1; TRBD2 might be the D (6 bases). Germline V CDR1 and CDR2: LGHNA, YSLEER. Trimming took 1 base from V and 6 from J, leaving 16 bases between them. This CDR3 comprises 16 residues. CDR3: CASSQVGREWVNEQFF. The CDR3 bases are TGCGCCAGCAGCCAAGTAGGCCGGGAGTGGGTCAATGAGCAGTTCTTC.

To note about this clone: Distinct nucleotide sequences in the sample also encode this CDR3. This rearrangement joins TRBV28 to TRBJ2-7, with 7 positions matching TRBD1. V lost 3 bases to trimming and J lost 2 bases; unmatched junction nucleotides: 1. The germline V gene has CDR1 MDHEN and CDR2 SYDVKM. This CDR3 region has 13 residues. The CDR3 region is CASSLTGPYEQYF. In DNA form, the CDR3 reads TGTGCCAGCAGTTTGACAGGGCCCTACGAGCAGTACTTC.

This chain uses TRBV6-5 with TRBJ2-2, with D possibly matching TRBD2 (6 bases). Germline values: CDR1 MNHEY, CDR2 SVGAGI. Trimming removed 6 bases at V and 7 bases at J, with 18 bases between. CDR3 size: 15 residues. The chain's CDR3 is CASRPGLNLNGELFF. CDR3 coding DNA: TGTGCCAGCAGACCCGGACTAAATTTGAACGGGGAGCTGTTTTTT.

The sample holds a few counts of this clone. Other DNA sequences from this sample encode an identical CDR3 as well. The chain uses TRBV5-1 and TRBJ2-1; D gene unclear. The CDR3 length is 13 residues. V lost 0 bases to trimming and J lost 3 bases, with 4 bases between them. The germline V gene has CDR1 SGHRS and CDR2 YFSETQ. The CDR3 DNA is TGCGCCAGCAGCTTGGACGGCTACAATGAGCAGTTCTTC. Protein: CASSLDGYNEQFF. The variable domain in full, completed from reference TRBV5-1 and TRBJ2-1, reads KAGVTQTPRYLIKTRGQQVTLSCSPISGHRSVSWYQQTPGQGLQFLFEYFSETQRNKGNFPGRFSGRQFSNSRSEMNVSTLELGDSALYLCASSLDGYNEQFFGPGTRLTVL.

The CDR3 region is CASSQDNRRRTEAFF. CDR3 DNA: TGCGCCAGCAGCCAAGATAACAGGCGAAGGACTGAAGCTTTCTTT. The chain employs TRBV4-3 and TRBJ1-1; tentatively, D is TRBD1 (5 bases). Trimming stripped 0 bases from V and 5 bases from J, with 13 bases between. The CDR3 runs 15 residues. Germline V CDR1 and CDR2: LGHNA, YSLEER.

The chain joins TRBV2 to TRBJ2-7; no firm D call. The germline V gene encodes CDR1 SNHLY and CDR2 FYNNEI. The CDR3 has 12 residues. The ends were cut back, 4 bases at V and 4 bases at J, with 8 bases in the middle. CDR3 sequence: CASSVDEYEQYF. For the CDR3, the DNA is TGTGCCAGCAGTGTAGACGAATACGAGCAGTACTTC.

As regards this clone: This CDR3 is also generated by other DNA sequences in the sample. The chain joins TRBV28 to TRBJ1-2; D perhaps matches TRBD1 (6 bases). Trimming removed 6 bases at V and 4 bases at J, with 9 bases between. CDR1 is MDHEN, CDR2 SYDVKM, per germline. The CDR3 totals 12 residues. The CDR3 region is CASSPGVYGYTF. CDR3 nucleotides: TGTGCCAGCAGCCCAGGGGTCTATGGCTACACCTTC.